This T cell receptor beta chain was observed in a study of shared clonotypes between healthy human individuals. Overall study findings and caveats: Researchers found naive subsets generally carried larger estimated richness than memory subsets. Sequencing of the sorted subsets was shown by rarefaction to be incomplete despite large depth.

An assay was performed, and its level was deep. Repertoires were generated with immunoSEQ multiplex PCR, while TCRdb's copy carries only in-frame clones and drops some. The sample shows some 2,000,000 clones, around 95% of them seen only once. Regarding this clone: The antigen is undetermined.

V lost 5 bases and J lost 2, with 13 bases in between. Germline loops: CDR1 LNHDA, CDR2 SQIVND (reference sequence). There are 15 residues in the CDR3. Sequenced input: naive CD4+ T cells sorted from blood. The subset was: CD45RA+ positively selected. The chain combines TRBV19 with TRBJ1-5; tentatively, D is TRBD1 (5 bases). This clonotype originated in a man aged 18-30 years in good health. The CDR3 coding sequence is TGTGCCAGTAGTTCTTTTCAAGGGGGCAATCAGCCCCAGCATTTT. It yields the protein CASSSFQGGNQPQHF.